One T cell receptor (beta chain) is described in this entry. These data come from a study of blood T cell repertoires in COVID-19. Study as a whole: The origin of the acute and convalescent COVID-19 samples was the United States, Italy and Spain. Sources were T cells, B-cell-depleted T cells, or PBMCs; the material itself was cDNA or gDNA.

Authors' analysis steps: Reference gene primer amplification gave nucleated cell count estimates. Only in-frame clones appear in the TCRdb table, and some are missing; sequencing was by immunoSEQ multiplex PCR. The V and J calls and the clone size are those of that table, but D and trimming were determined from the DNA. The table records tens of thousands of clones, 80% to 95% of them present only once. Trimming removed 2 bases from V and 4 bases from J, with 15 bases in between. Germline lookup yields CDR1 SGHVS and CDR2 FNYEAQ. The CDR3 spans 15 residues. Sample: peripheral blood. This chain links TRBV7-6 with TRBJ2-7, with D perhaps TRBD1 (7 bases). The clonotype comes from a man older than 75 with acute or convalescent COVID-19. CDR3 nucleotides: TGTGCCAGCAGCTTACCCGCAGGGGGGCAGTACGAGCAGTACTTC. This translates into CASSLPAGGQYEQYF.